Below, one T cell receptor beta chain is given with its context. Its antigen is unknown. This entry comes from a study of cytomegalovirus exposure and HLA in healthy donors. Study results and limitations: A later analysis reportedly identified an Asian-associated ancestry cluster as carrying fewer N-insertions than the approximately 620-donor mean. Common viral pathogens were later found to be apparently linked to several of the most significant clusters. A prior analysis recorded that most TCR beta V segments were productive about 90% or about 30% of the time. Highly shared sequence variants in one cluster were likely a sequencing artifact.

Trimming removed 1 base at V and 2 bases at J, with 12 bases between. There are 15 residues in the CDR3. Germline V gene sequence: CDR1 SGHAT, CDR2 FQNNGV. The PCR had 60 Vbeta and 13 Jbeta primers. This table comes from immunoSEQ multiplex PCR, and its TCRdb copy is limited to in-frame clones, with some not included. Among 100,000 to 150,000 clones, about 80% were seen once, and the ten largest hold 7.5% to 9.5%. This sequence was found in a man aged 30 to 45 in good health and CMV-seropositive. The sample consisted of PBMCs. The V gene is TRBV11-2, the J gene TRBJ2-7; weak D call: TRBD2 (6 bases). CDR3 residues: CASSLVEGPTYEQYF. In DNA, the CDR3 is TGTGCCAGCAGCTTAGTGGAGGGGCCTACCTACGAGCAGTACTTC.